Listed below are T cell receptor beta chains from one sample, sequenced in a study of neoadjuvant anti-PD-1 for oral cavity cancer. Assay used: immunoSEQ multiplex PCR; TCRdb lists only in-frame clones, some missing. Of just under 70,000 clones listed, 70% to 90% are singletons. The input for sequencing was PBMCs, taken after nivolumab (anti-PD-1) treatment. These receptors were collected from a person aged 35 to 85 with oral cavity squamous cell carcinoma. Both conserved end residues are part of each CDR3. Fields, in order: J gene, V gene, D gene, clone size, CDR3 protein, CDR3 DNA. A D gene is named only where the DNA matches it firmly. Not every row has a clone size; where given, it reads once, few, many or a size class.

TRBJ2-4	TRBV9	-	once	CASSVGGERGAKNIQYF	TGTGCCAGCAGCGTAGGGGGGGAAAGGGGAGCCAAAAACATTCAGTACTTC
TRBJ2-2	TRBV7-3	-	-	CASSPQENTGELFF	TGTGCCAGCAGCCCACAGGAAAACACCGGGGAGCTGTTTTTT
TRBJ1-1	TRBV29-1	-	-	CSATEAFF	TGCAGCGCCACTGAAGCTTTCTTT
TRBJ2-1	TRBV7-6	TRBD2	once	CASSPSGRVLEEQFF	TGTGCCAGCAGCCCTAGCGGGAGGGTCTTGGAGGAGCAGTTCTTC
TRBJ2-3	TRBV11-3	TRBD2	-	CASSRGAGLAGGVTDTQYF	TGTGCCAGCAGCCGTGGGGCAGGACTAGCGGGAGGTGTCACAGATACGCAGTATTTT
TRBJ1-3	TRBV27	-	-	CASSPDTISGNTIYF	TGTGCCAGCAGTCCGGACACGATCTCTGGAAACACCATATATTTT
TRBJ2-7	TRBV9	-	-	CASSVRGGPYEQYF	TGTGCCAGCAGCGTAAGAGGCGGCCCCTACGAGCAGTACTTC
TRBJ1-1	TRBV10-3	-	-	CAIGGGNTEAFF	TGTGCCATCGGGGGCGGGAACACTGAAGCTTTCTTT
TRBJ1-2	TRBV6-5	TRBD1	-	CASSYLTGVAYGYTF	TGTGCCAGCAGTTACTTGACAGGGGTCGCCTATGGCTACACCTTC
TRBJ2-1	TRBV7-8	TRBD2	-	CASSLGTSGSISYNEQFF	TGTGCCAGCAGCCTAGGGACTAGCGGGAGTATCTCCTACAATGAGCAGTTCTTC
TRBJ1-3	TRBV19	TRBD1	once	CASSMISPGQGTNTIYF	TGTGCCAGTAGTATGATAAGCCCGGGACAGGGGACAAACACCATATATTTT
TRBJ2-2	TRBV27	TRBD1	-	CASSLSQGDNGELFF	TGTGCCAGCAGTTTATCGCAGGGGGATAACGGGGAGCTGTTTTTT
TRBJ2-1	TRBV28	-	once	CASSFSNGLPKGHEQFF	TGTGCCAGCAGTTTTAGTAACGGTCTGCCAAAAGGGCATGAGCAGTTCTTC
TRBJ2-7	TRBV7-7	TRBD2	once	CASSLGTSGIYEQYF	TGTGCTAGCAGCTTAGGGACTAGCGGGATTTACGAGCAGTACTTC
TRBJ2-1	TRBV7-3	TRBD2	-	CASASGGSFGNEQFF	TGTGCCAGCGCTAGCGGGGGATCTTTCGGTAATGAGCAGTTCTTC
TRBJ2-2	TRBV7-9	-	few	CASSLDGRGTGELFF	TGTGCCAGCAGCTTAGACGGCCGGGGCACCGGGGAGCTGTTTTTT
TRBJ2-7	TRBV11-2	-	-	CASSLESQREQYF	TGTGCCAGCAGCTTAGAATCCCAGCGCGAGCAGTACTTC
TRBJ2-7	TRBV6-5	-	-	CASNQGFGSYEQYF	TGTGCCAGCAACCAGGGGTTCGGATCCTACGAGCAGTACTTC
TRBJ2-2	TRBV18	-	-	CASSPLGSTTGELFF	TGTGCCAGCTCACCACTGGGCTCAACCACCGGGGAGCTGTTTTTT
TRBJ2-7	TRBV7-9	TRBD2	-	CASSLGLAGSYEQYF	TGTGCCAGCAGCTTAGGGCTAGCGGGCTCCTACGAGCAGTACTTC
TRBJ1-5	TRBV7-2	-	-	CASSLGRVAQPQHF	TGTGCCAGCAGCTTAGGGCGGGTTGCTCAGCCCCAGCATTTT
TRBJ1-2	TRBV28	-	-	CASIRGNSGYTF	TGTGCCAGCATTCGGGGAAACAGTGGCTACACCTTC
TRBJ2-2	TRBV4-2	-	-	CASSQDWAGTGELFF	TGTGCCAGCAGCCAAGACTGGGCGGGCACCGGGGAGCTGTTTTTT
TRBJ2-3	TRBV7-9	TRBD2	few	CASSFGTSLTDTQYF	TGTGCCAGCAGCTTCGGGACTAGCCTAACAGATACGCAGTATTTT
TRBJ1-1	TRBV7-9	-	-	CASSFETGLAFF	TGTGCCAGCAGCTTTGAAACAGGGCTAGCTTTCTTT
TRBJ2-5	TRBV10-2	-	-	CASSDVGTQYF	TGCGCCAGCAGTGACGTGGGGACCCAGTACTTC
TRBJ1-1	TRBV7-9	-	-	CASSFEGFFEAFF	TGTGCCAGCAGCTTCGAGGGCTTCTTTGAAGCTTTCTTT
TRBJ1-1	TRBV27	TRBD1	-	CASSLMGQGAEAFF	TGTGCCAGCAGTTTAATGGGACAGGGGGCTGAAGCTTTCTTT
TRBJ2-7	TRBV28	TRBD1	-	CASSTNTGGLYEQYF	TGTGCCAGCAGTACAAACACAGGGGGGCTCTACGAGCAGTACTTC
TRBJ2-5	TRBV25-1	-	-	CASSEGVGIQETQYF	TGTGCCAGCAGTGAAGGGGTAGGGATCCAAGAGACCCAGTACTTC
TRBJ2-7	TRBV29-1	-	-	CSVEDLTTGQYF	TGCAGCGTTGAAGATCTAACAACAGGGCAGTACTTC
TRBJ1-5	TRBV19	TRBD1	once	CASRAGGGNQPQHF	TGTGCCAGTAGGGCAGGGGGAGGCAATCAGCCCCAGCATTTT
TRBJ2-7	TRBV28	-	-	CASSFRMSLYEQYF	TGTGCCAGCAGTTTTCGCATGTCCCTCTACGAGCAGTACTTC
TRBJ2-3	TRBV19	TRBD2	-	CASRASGTSGRITDTQYF	TGTGCCAGTAGGGCATCAGGGACTAGCGGGAGGATTACAGATACGCAGTATTTT
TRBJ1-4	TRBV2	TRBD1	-	CASSGGWGQKEKREDEKLFF	TGTGCCAGCAGTGGTGGGTGGGGACAGAAGGAGAAGAGAGAAGATGAAAAACTGTTTTTT
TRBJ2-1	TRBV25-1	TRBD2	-	CASSELAGVWNEQFF	TGTGCCAGCAGTGAATTGGCGGGAGTATGGAATGAGCAGTTCTTC
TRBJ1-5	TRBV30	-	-	CAWKVKGSSQPQHF	TGTGCCTGGAAGGTTAAGGGAAGTAGTCAGCCCCAGCATTTT
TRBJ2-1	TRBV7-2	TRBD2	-	CASSLSGMYNEQFF	TGTGCCAGCAGCCTTAGCGGGATGTACAATGAGCAGTTCTTC
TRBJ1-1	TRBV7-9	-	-	CASSPRVGDPNTEAFF	TGTGCCAGCAGTCCTCGGGTGGGGGACCCTAACACTGAAGCTTTCTTT
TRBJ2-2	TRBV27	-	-	CASSWTTDTGELFF	TGTGCCAGCAGTTGGACAACCGACACCGGGGAGCTGTTTTTT
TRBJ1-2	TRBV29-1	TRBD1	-	CSVTLQGAQRYTF	TGCAGCGTGACCCTACAGGGGGCTCAACGCTACACCTTC
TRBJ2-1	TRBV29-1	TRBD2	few	CSVELVAGFSYNEQFF	TGCAGCGTTGAGCTGGTAGCGGGTTTTTCCTACAATGAGCAGTTCTTC
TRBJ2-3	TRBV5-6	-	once	CASSLILASTDTQYF	TGTGCCAGCAGCTTGATTTTGGCCAGCACAGATACGCAGTATTTT
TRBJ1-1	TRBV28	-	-	CASSPSLGRESEAFF	TGTGCCAGCAGCCCCTCCCTGGGGAGGGAGTCTGAAGCTTTCTTT
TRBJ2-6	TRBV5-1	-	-	CASSLFGGGQDVSGANVLTF	TGCGCCAGCAGCTTGTTCGGGGGTGGGCAAGACGTCTCTGGGGCCAACGTCCTGACTTTC
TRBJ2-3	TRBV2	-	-	CASIRGLGTDTQYF	TGTGCCAGCATACGGGGCCTGGGCACAGATACGCAGTATTTT
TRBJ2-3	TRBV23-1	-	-	CASSRTPGQGADTQYF	TGCGCCAGCAGTCGGACACCGGGACAAGGGGCAGATACGCAGTATTTT